One sample yielded the 14 T cell receptor beta chains listed below, sequenced in a study of beta chain features in type 1 diabetes. Expressed TCRB transcripts were sequenced because the isolated RNA had all been reverse transcribed beforehand. Sequenced by immunoSEQ multiplex PCR; TCRdb stores in-frame clones only, minus some. Among about 160,000 clones, about 8.5% were seen once, and the ten largest hold around 0.65%. Sequencing was done on a sample of central memory CD4+ T cells from blood. These receptors were obtained from a man aged 18 to 29 in good health.

This clone has a handful of counts. The rearrangement uses TRBV7-6 and TRBJ2-5; weak D call: TRBD1 (6 bases). Trimming removed 1 base at V and 2 bases at J, with 14 bases between. The germline V gene has CDR1 SGHVS and CDR2 FNYEAQ. There are 16 residues in the CDR3. CDR3 in amino acids: CASSLGRQATQETQYF. Written as DNA, the CDR3 is TGTGCCAGCAGCTTAGGCCGACAGGCTACACAAGAGACCCAGTACTTC.

This clone was counted only a few times. At the DNA level, this CDR3 is encoded by other sequences in the same sample as well. The V gene is TRBV18, the J gene TRBJ1-1; no clear D. Trimming pared 3 bases from V and 1 base from J, leaving 6 bases between. Germline assignment: CDR1 KGHSH and CDR2 LQKENI. This CDR3 comprises 13 residues. CDR3 loop: CASSPTRNTEAFF. The CDR3 coding sequence is TGTGCCAGCTCACCTACAAGGAACACTGAAGCTTTCTTT. Full variable domain (remainder filled in from reference TRBV18 and TRBJ1-1): NAGVMQNPRHLVRRRGQEARLRCSPMKGHSHVYWYRQLPEEGLKFMVYLQKENIIDESGMPKERFSAEFPKEGPSILRIQQVVRGDSAAYFCASSPTRNTEAFFGQGTRLTVV.

This clone was counted between two and nine times. V is TRBV5-8 and J is TRBJ2-7; 7 bases agree with TRBD2. CDR1 and CDR2 (germline): SGHTS, YDEGEE. The length of the CDR3 is 15 residues. V gave up 4 bases and J gave up 7 bases; unmatched junction bases: 14. CDR3 sequence (DNA): TGTGCCAGCAGCCCCGGACTAGGTGGGCGGGGGGAGCAGTACTTC. Translating it yields CASSPGLGGRGEQYF.

V is TRBV11-2 and J is TRBJ2-1; 13 bases match TRBD2. The CDR3 spans 15 residues. The ends lost 3 bases at V and 10 bases at J; junction bases unmatched: 6. Germline CDR1 SGHAT, CDR2 FQNNGV. The CDR3 sequence: CASSFELAGGLEQFF. The CDR3 DNA is TGTGCCAGCAGCTTTGAACTAGCGGGGGGGCTGGAGCAGTTCTTC.

The chain is built from TRBV28 and TRBJ2-3; D may be TRBD1 (5 bases). The CDR3 spans 16 residues. The V end was cut by 6 bases, the J end by 4 bases, with 20 bases between. Germline CDR1 reads MDHEN; CDR2 reads SYDVKM. The CDR3 nucleotides are TGTGCCAGCAGCCCCATCCCCCAGGGCTGGGCAGATACGCAGTATTTT. It translates to CASSPIPQGWADTQYF.

This sequence joins TRBV7-2 and TRBJ1-5, with D unresolved. Per germline, CDR1 SGHTA and CDR2 FQGNSA. The ends were cut back, 8 bases at V and 0 bases at J, with 8 bases in the middle. The CDR3 has 13 residues. CDR3 in DNA: TGTGCCAGCGGGCGGGATAGCAATCAGCCCCAGCATTTT. Residues: CASGRDSNQPQHF.

This clone was picked up many times. V usage is TRBV5-5 and J usage is TRBJ2-1; TRBD2 agrees at 8 bases. Germline CDR1 is SGHKS and CDR2 is YYEKEE (reference sequence). The CDR3 has 15 amino acids. V trimming: 1 base; J trimming: 7 bases; junction bases outside the gene matches: 7. The CDR3 DNA reads as TGTGCCAGCAGCTTGAGGGATCGGGAGGGGAATGAGCAGTTCTTC. The encoded protein is CASSLRDREGNEQFF.

This clone has only a few counts. The chain joins TRBV19 to TRBJ1-2; 8 nucleotides line up with TRBD1. Germline V gene lookup returns CDR1 LNHDA and CDR2 SQIVND (reference sequence). This CDR3 is 14 amino acids long. The junction had 5 bases not matched to a gene; V was cut back by 5 bases and J by 3 bases. CDR3 DNA sequence: TGTGCCAGTAGTCCACAGACAGGGGACTATGGCTACACCTTC. Amino acids: CASSPQTGDYGYTF.

This rearrangement joins TRBV15 to TRBJ2-1, with 10 nucleotides matching TRBD2. V lost 0 bases, J lost 7 bases, and 9 bases stayed unmatched. Germline V lookup: CDR1 LNHNV, CDR2 YYDKDF (reference sequence). The CDR3 totals 17 residues. The CDR3 DNA reads as TGTGCCACCAGCAGAGATAAACGGACTAGCGGACAAAATGAGCAGTTCTTC. Amino acids: CATSRDKRTSGQNEQFF. Full variable domain (missing parts from reference TRBV15 and TRBJ2-1): DAMVIQNPRYQVTQFGKPVTLSCSQTLNHNVMYWYQQKSSQAPKLLFHYYDKDFNNEADTPDNFQSRRPNTSFCFLDIRSPGLGDTAMYLCATSRDKRTSGQNEQFFGPGTRLTVL.

The chain combines TRBV5-1 with TRBJ2-5; 12 bases agree with TRBD2. The germline CDR1 and CDR2 sequences are SGHRS and YFSETQ. This CDR3 comprises 16 residues. V lost 1 base, J lost 5 bases, and 6 bases stayed unmatched. The CDR3 DNA sequence: TGCGCCAGCAGCTTGATCGGGACTAGCGGGCGGGAGACCCAGTACTTC. Encoded protein: CASSLIGTSGRETQYF.

This clone was observed a handful of times. The V and J genes are TRBV7-9 and TRBJ1-2, with D unclear. The CDR3 has 14 residues. V was clipped by 0 bases and J by 3 bases, with 8 bases between them. The germline CDR1 and CDR2 sequences are SEHNR and FQNEAQ (reference sequence). The CDR3 region has the DNA TGTGCCAGCAGCTTAGCGGCCCAGGACTATGGCTACACCTTC. This encodes CASSLAAQDYGYTF.

There are a few counts of this clone. This chain connects TRBV18 to TRBJ2-1; 13 bases align to TRBD2. Trimming took 5 bases from V and 5 from J; bases not matched to a gene: 3. The CDR3 extends over 15 amino acids. The germline V gene has CDR1 KGHSH and CDR2 LQKENI. The CDR3 here is CASSGLAGVNNEQFF. The CDR3 DNA follows: TGTGCCAGCTCAGGACTAGCGGGAGTAAACAATGAGCAGTTCTTC.

The CDR3 loop is CASSYSQGWTEAFF. CDR3 sequence (DNA): TGTGCCAGCAGTTACTCGCAGGGGTGGACTGAAGCTTTCTTT. The chain recombines TRBV6-6 with TRBJ1-1, with a possible D match to TRBD1 (6 bases). This CDR3 spans 14 amino acids. The V end was cut by 0 bases, the J end by 5 bases, with 10 bases between. Germline CDR1 MNHNY, CDR2 SVGAGI (reference sequence).

This clone occurred a few times. The chain recombines TRBV2 with TRBJ1-2; D may be TRBD1 (5 bases). The germline CDR1 and CDR2 sequences are SNHLY and FYNNEI. There are 10 residues in the CDR3. Trimming left V 11 bases short and J 6 bases short, with 10 bases between. CDR3 in DNA: TGTGCCCAGGGCAGGGATGGCTACACCTTC. It yields the protein CAQGRDGYTF.